Sequencing of this TCR beta chain was carried out in a study of CD4 and CD8 cells across lung adenocarcinoma regions. TCRdb reanalysed the PCR reads using MiXCR and keeps one entry per CDR3 protein. The sample has approximately 12,000 distinct CDR3 sequences, around 48% seen once. Donors had localized lung adenocarcinoma, a non-small cell lung cancer. Between the trimmed V and J ends, which lost 6 bases and 4 bases, there was a span of 11 bases. The CDR3 covers 13 residues. CDR1 is ENHRY and CDR2 is SYGVKD in the germline V gene. This clonotype occurred a few times. This TCR was recovered from a female donor with lung adenocarcinoma. The CD4 and CD8 labels of this study may be unreliable. Specimen: CD8+ T cells from the margin of a lung tumor. The genes are TRBV10-3 and TRBJ2-3; D not certain. The CDR3 protein is CAISQVSADTQYF. The CDR3 DNA sequence: TGTGCCATCAGCCAGGTCAGCGCAGATACGCAGTATTTT.